The 29 T cell receptor beta chains below come from one sample, sequenced in a study of T cell repertoires in cytomegalovirus infection (dated by TCRdb to between 2018 and 2020). Sequencing used an Illumina HiSeq 1500. TCRdb reprocessing: public reads trimmed at Q25 with fastp, clones called with MiXCR, in-frame beta chains kept. All rows with the same CDR3 protein become a single entry with the most common DNA and genes. Recorded for this sample are 300,000 to 400,000 distinct CDR3 sequences; more than 20% of them occurred a single time. The ten largest account for about an eighth of the sample. These receptors' antigens are unknown. The treatment or condition label, read with the paper, signifies: in vitro stimulation with specific CMV peptide epitopes to enrich CMV-specific T cells. Sequencing was performed on cultured PBMCs, taken from culture after CMV antigen stimulation. Receptors originate from a human donor in good health (CMV status not recorded). Some clones in this sample may be carry-over from other donors' samples.

This clonotype was counted ten times or more. V usage is TRBV11-2 and J usage is TRBJ2-7; the match to TRBD2 covers 13 bases. The CDR3 loop spans 19 amino acids. Germline V lookup: CDR1 SGHAT, CDR2 FQNNGV. With V trimmed by 5 bases and J by 1 base, 14 bases remained unmatched. The CDR3: CASSTIPGLAGLYSYEQYV. The CDR3 coding sequence is TGTGCCAGCAGCACTATTCCGGGACTAGCGGGACTCTATTCCTACGAGCAGTACGTC.

The chain combines TRBV12-3 or TRBV12-4 with TRBJ2-5; 7 bases map to TRBD1. The CDR3 spans 13 residues. V dropped 6 bases and J dropped 5; count of bases not matched to a gene: 6. CDR3 nucleotides: TGTGCCAGCAGGCACAGGGGACGGGAGACCCAGTACTTC. Translated: CASRHRGRETQYF.

This sequence joins TRBV11-3 and TRBJ2-3; no clear D. The CDR3 length is 14 residues. CDR1 is SGHNT, CDR2 YENEEA, per germline. The germline V and J ends were trimmed by 0 bases and 0 bases, with 4 bases remaining between them. CDR3 DNA sequence: TGTGCCAGCAGCTTAGAGCGGAGCACAGATACGCAGTATTTT. It codes for CASSLERSTDTQYF.

To note about this clonotype: Given a much more abundant clone one base away, this may be a read error. The genes are TRBV7-3 and TRBJ1-1, with D uncertain. The CDR3 is made up of 11 amino acids. CDR1 SGHTA and CDR2 FQGTGA come from the germline V gene. CDR3 sequence reads: CPSSLGSIAFF. The CDR3 DNA sequence: TGTCCCAGCAGCTTAGGCTCTATTGCTTTCTTT.

This clonotype was observed many times. This chain joins TRBV7-9 and TRBJ2-1; 11 bases are a match to TRBD2. In germline, CDR1 is SEHNR, CDR2 FQNEAQ (reference sequence). J was trimmed by 2 bases and V by 6 bases; bases with no gene match: 6. CDR3 size: 16 residues. This chain's CDR3 is CASRSSGRTPYNEQFF. CDR3 nucleotide sequence: TGTGCCAGCAGATCTAGCGGGAGGACACCCTACAATGAGCAGTTCTTC.

The chain is built from TRBV12-3 or TRBV12-4 and TRBJ2-1, with 12 bases fitting TRBD2. The CDR3 sequence is 20 residues long. The J segment lost 0 bases and the V segment lost 0 bases, leaving 9 bases of the junction unmatched. In DNA form, the CDR3 reads TGTGCCAGCAGTTTAGCGCCTGGACTAGCGGGATTCAGCTCCTACAATGAGCAGTTCTTC. It translates to CASSLAPGLAGFSSYNEQFF.

In this sample, this clonotype turned up a few times. The V call is TRBV28, the J call TRBJ1-3, with D tentatively TRBD1 (5 bases). Germline V gives CDR1 MDHEN, CDR2 SYDVKM. CDR3 length: 16 residues. Trimming pared 2 bases from V and 0 bases from J, leaving 11 bases between. The CDR3 DNA reads as TGTGCCAGCAGTTTAGCAGGGATAGTCTCTGGAAACACCATATATTTT. The encoded protein is CASSLAGIVSGNTIYF.

The rearrangement uses TRBV7-9 and TRBJ2-2; 9 bases line up with TRBD2. Germline V lookup: CDR1 SEHNR, CDR2 FQNEAQ (reference sequence). Trimming removed 7 bases from V and 2 bases from J; junction bases left unmatched: 5. CDR3 length: 15 amino acids. CDR3 sequence reads: CASTEAGGNTGELFF. CDR3 nucleotide sequence: TGTGCCAGCACCGAAGCGGGAGGAAACACCGGGGAGCTGTTTTTT.

This clonotype came up a few times. The chain couples TRBV27 to TRBJ2-3; 9 bases align to TRBD2. J lost 2 bases, V lost 1 base, and 7 bases had no gene match. The CDR3 loop spans 17 amino acids. CDR1 is MNHEY and CDR2 is SMNVEV in the germline V gene (reference sequence). In DNA form, the CDR3 reads TGTGCCAGCAGTTTATATCTGCGGGAGGGATACACAGATACGCAGTATTTT. This gives the protein CASSLYLREGYTDTQYF.

This clonotype was seen a few times. V is TRBV7-6 and J is TRBJ1-5; D not certain. CDR3 length: 12 amino acids. Trimming took off 1 base at V and 5 bases at J, with 3 bases between the two ends. Germline CDR1 is SGHVS and CDR2 is FNYEAQ. As DNA, the CDR3 is TGTGCCAGCAGCTTAGAGGATCAGCCCCAGCATTTT. It specifies CASSLEDQPQHF. The complete variable domain, with remaining parts taken from reference TRBV7-6 and TRBJ1-5, reads GAGVSQSPRYKVTKRGQDVALRCDPISGHVSLYWYRQALGQGPEFLTYFNYEAQQDKSGLPNDRFSAERPEGSISTLTIQRTEQRDSAMYRCASSLEDQPQHFGDGTRLSIL.

This clonotype has a count of ten or more. V gene TRBV4-2 combines with J gene TRBJ2-1; D is possibly TRBD1 (5 bases). CDR3 length: 14 residues. The germline V gene encodes CDR1 LGHNA and CDR2 YNFKEQ. V was cut by 5 bases and J by 8 bases, with 16 bases left in between. The CDR3 is CASSARRGLDEQFF. CDR3 bases: TGTGCCAGCAGCGCCCGAAGGGGCTTGGATGAGCAGTTCTTC.

This chain joins TRBV6-4 and TRBJ2-6; TRBD2 aligns across 9 bases. Germline CDR1 MRHNA, CDR2 SNTAGT. V lost 2 bases, J lost 2 bases, and 1 base stayed unmatched. CDR3 size: 16 residues. This CDR3 reads CASSDAGGPGANVLTF. The CDR3 nucleotides are TGTGCCAGCAGTGACGCGGGAGGGCCTGGGGCCAACGTCCTGACTTTC.

This chain uses TRBV12-3 or TRBV12-4 with TRBJ1-6; D may be TRBD1 (5 bases). There are 13 residues in the CDR3. Deletions cut 8 bases from V and 9 bases from J, with 14 bases between. CDR3 DNA: TGTGCCAGCGTATCGGGGCTGGGTTCACCCCTCCACTTT. Amino acids: CASVSGLGSPLHF.

DNA for the CDR3: TGTGCCAGCGGGGGGCTCTACGAGCAGTACTTC. It encodes CASGGLYEQYF. The genes are TRBV19 and TRBJ2-7, with a weak D call TRBD2 (7 bases). In germline, CDR1 is LNHDA, CDR2 SQIVND (reference sequence). The CDR3 is 11 amino acids. V lost 9 bases to trimming and J lost 3 bases, with 9 bases between them.

The rearrangement links TRBV15 to TRBJ2-1; perhaps TRBD2 as D (6 bases). Germline V CDR1 and CDR2: LNHNV, YYDKDF (reference sequence). The length of the CDR3 is 14 residues. Trimming took 4 bases from V and 1 from J, leaving 8 bases between them. CDR3 DNA: TGTGCCACCAGCAAGGCGGGATCCTACAATGAGCAGTTCTTC. Amino acid sequence: CATSKAGSYNEQFF.

The rearrangement links TRBV11-2 to TRBJ2-7; TRBD1 or TRBD2 may be the D gene (5 bases each). The ends were cut back, 3 bases at V and 3 bases at J, with 15 bases in the middle. This CDR3 spans 15 amino acids. The germline V gene has CDR1 SGHAT and CDR2 FQNNGV. The CDR3 reads CASSFKRGAIYEQYV. In DNA form, the CDR3 reads TGTGCCAGCAGCTTTAAGAGGGGCGCGATCTACGAGCAGTACGTC.

This clonotype was counted between two and nine times. The V gene is TRBV4-1, the J gene TRBJ2-3, with no clear D. The CDR3 runs 15 residues. Trimming shortened V by 3 bases and J by 6 bases, and 16 bases separated the two germline ends. CDR1 is MGHRA and CDR2 is YSYEKL in the germline V gene. Written as DNA, the CDR3 is TGCGCCAGCAGCCATGATCCGGGCCGGAAGGATACGCAGTATTTT. Translated: CASSHDPGRKDTQYF.

The rearrangement links TRBV7-6 to TRBJ2-7; maybe TRBD2 (6 bases). Per the germline V gene, CDR1 is SGHVS and CDR2 is FNYEAQ. The CDR3 is 15 amino acids. V was trimmed by 1 base and J by 3 bases, leaving 13 bases between them. The CDR3 nucleotides are TGTGCCAGCAGCTTAGTCGGGGGAGGCCGCTACGAGCAGTACTTC. This gives the protein CASSLVGGGRYEQYF.

This clonotype was counted at least ten times. The rearrangement links TRBV6-1 to TRBJ1-1; D remains unclear. V lost 8 bases and J lost 0, with 13 bases in between. Germline V gene data show CDR1 as MNHNS and CDR2 as SASEGT. The CDR3 is 14 residues long. The CDR3 DNA reads TGTGCCAGCTCAACAGTGTCCATGAACACTGAAGCTTTCTTT. It translates to CASSTVSMNTEAFF.

V and J are TRBV7-2 and TRBJ1-5, with TRBD1 as a possible D gene (6 bases). The V gene lost 5 bases and the J gene lost 4 bases, with 15 bases spanning the gap. The CDR3 loop spans 15 amino acids. Germline CDR1 reads SGHTA; CDR2 reads FQGNSA. CDR3: CASSPGHGMNQPQHF. CDR3 sequence (DNA): TGTGCCAGCAGCCCGGGACACGGAATGAATCAGCCCCAGCATTTT.

This clonotype appeared a few times. The rearrangement uses TRBV5-1 and TRBJ1-1; D uncertain. This CDR3 region has 13 residues. Between the trimmed V and J ends, which lost 6 bases and 1 base, there was a span of 10 bases. Germline-derived CDR1 and CDR2 are SGHRS and YFSETQ. The CDR3 bases are TGCGCCAGCAAGGGTCCTGGGAACACTGAAGCTTTCTTT. It encodes CASKGPGNTEAFF.

This clonotype was detected a few times. This chain joins TRBV7-9 and TRBJ2-7; 10 nucleotides align to TRBD2. V lost 5 bases, J lost 3 bases, and 19 bases stayed unmatched. The germline V gene encodes CDR1 SEHNR and CDR2 FQNEAQ (reference sequence). The CDR3 is 19 residues long. CDR3 protein: CASSAPSGGLAKKGYEQYF. DNA for the CDR3: TGTGCCAGCAGCGCACCCTCAGGGGGACTAGCGAAAAAAGGCTACGAGCAGTACTTC.

This clonotype has at least ten counts. V gene TRBV7-2 combines with J gene TRBJ2-1; TRBD2 matches at 12 bases. Per germline, CDR1 SGHTA and CDR2 FQGNSA. V was pared by 5 bases and J by 12 bases, with 5 bases of the junction left unmatched. The CDR3 runs 13 residues. CDR3 bases: TGTGCCAGCAGCATGACTAGCGGGAGCGGGCAGTTCTTC. It specifies CASSMTSGSGQFF.

J is TRBJ1-4 and V is TRBV27; D unresolved. The germline V and J ends were trimmed by 5 bases and 0 bases, with 10 bases remaining between them. Per the germline V gene, CDR1 is MNHEY and CDR2 is SMNVEV (reference sequence). This CDR3 has 15 residues. CDR3 residues: CASSVSRTTNEKLFF. The CDR3 DNA follows: TGTGCCAGCAGTGTCTCCAGGACAACTAATGAAAAACTGTTTTTT.

V is TRBV28 and J is TRBJ2-5; TRBD2 aligns across 10 bases. V was clipped by 3 bases and J by 4 bases; unmatched bases: 8. The length of the CDR3 is 16 residues. CDR1 and CDR2 (germline): MDHEN, SYDVKM. The CDR3 region has the DNA TGTGCCAGCAGTTTTTGGAGAGCGGGAGGGGCAGAGACCCAGTACTTC. It translates to CASSFWRAGGAETQYF.

This clonotype showed up many times. A much larger clone differs by one base, so this may be a read error. The V and J genes are TRBV7-2 and TRBJ2-2; D not resolved. V gave up 1 base and J gave up 4 bases, with 7 bases separating them. Germline lookup yields CDR1 SGHTA and CDR2 FQGNSA. The CDR3 sequence is 14 residues long. The CDR3 protein is CASSLDRPTGELFF. The DNA for the CDR3 is TGTGCCAGCAGCTTAGACAGACCCACCGGGGAGCTGTTTTTT.

The J gene is TRBJ2-3, the V gene TRBV20-1; no clear D gene. V lost 3 bases and J lost 2, with 9 bases in between. CDR3 size: 13 residues. Germline V gives CDR1 DFQATT, CDR2 SNEGSKA (reference sequence). The CDR3 DNA reads TGCAGTGCTAGGGAATTCACCACAGATACGCAGTATTTT. This gives the protein CSAREFTTDTQYF.

The chain uses TRBV27 and TRBJ1-2; D gene uncertain. This CDR3 region has 15 residues. Between the trimmed V and J ends, which lost 4 bases and 0 bases, there was a span of 12 bases. Germline values: CDR1 MNHEY, CDR2 SMNVEV (reference sequence). CDR3 in amino acids: CASSSRAPPNYGYTF. CDR3 sequence (DNA): TGTGCCAGCAGTTCCCGGGCACCACCTAACTATGGCTACACCTTC.

This clonotype occurred many times. The rearrangement uses TRBV4-2 and TRBJ2-7; possibly TRBD1 for D (6 bases). V was shortened by 5 bases and J by 2 bases, with 10 bases between the two germline ends. This CDR3 spans 13 amino acids. CDR1 LGHNA and CDR2 YNFKEQ come from the germline V gene. The CDR3, as DNA: TGTGCCAGCAGCAACAGGGTGACCTACGAGCAGTACTTC. Its protein product is CASSNRVTYEQYF.